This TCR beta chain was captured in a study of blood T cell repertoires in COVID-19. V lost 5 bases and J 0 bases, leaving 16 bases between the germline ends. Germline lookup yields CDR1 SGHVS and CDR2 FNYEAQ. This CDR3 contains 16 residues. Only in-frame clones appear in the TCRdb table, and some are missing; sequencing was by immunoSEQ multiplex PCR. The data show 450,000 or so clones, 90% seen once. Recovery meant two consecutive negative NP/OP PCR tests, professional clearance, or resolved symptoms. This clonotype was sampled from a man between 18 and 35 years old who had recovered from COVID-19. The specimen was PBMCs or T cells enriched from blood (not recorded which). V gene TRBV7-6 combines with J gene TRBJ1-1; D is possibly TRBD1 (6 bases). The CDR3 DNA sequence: TGTGCCAGCAGCGGACAGCCAAGTTTCATGAACACTGAAGCTTTCTTT. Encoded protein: CASSGQPSFMNTEAFF. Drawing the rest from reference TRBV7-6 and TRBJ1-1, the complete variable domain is GAGVSQSPRYKVTKRGQDVALRCDPISGHVSLYWYRQALGQGPEFLTYFNYEAQQDKSGLPNDRFSAERPEGSISTLTIQRTEQRDSAMYRCASSGQPSFMNTEAFFGQGTRLTVV.